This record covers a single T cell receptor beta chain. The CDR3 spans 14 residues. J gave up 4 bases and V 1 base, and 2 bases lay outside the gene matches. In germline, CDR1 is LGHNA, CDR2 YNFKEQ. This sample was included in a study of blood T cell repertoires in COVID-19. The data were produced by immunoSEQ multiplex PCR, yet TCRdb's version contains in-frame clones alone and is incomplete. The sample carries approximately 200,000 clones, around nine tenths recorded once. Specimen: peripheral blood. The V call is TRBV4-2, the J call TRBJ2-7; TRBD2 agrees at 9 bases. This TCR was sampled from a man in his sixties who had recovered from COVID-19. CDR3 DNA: TGTGCCAGCAGCCAAGTAGGACTAGCGTACGAGCAGTACTTC. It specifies CASSQVGLAYEQYF.